This record covers a single TCR beta chain. Its antigen remains unidentified. The data derive from a study of shared clonotypes between healthy human individuals. Across the study: Researchers assigned three CD4 naive, three CD4 memory, two CD8 naive and one CD8 memory plate to each donor.

Study-wide results and caveats: Sharing across four donors was highest in naive CD4 (roughly 5%) and lowest in memory CD8 (roughly 0.4%). Generally, estimated richness proved larger in naive subsets than it did in memory subsets.

Clones were sequenced by immunoSEQ multiplex PCR, and TCRdb holds only the in-frame ones, with some missing. Among roughly 2 million clones, over 85% were seen once, and the ten largest hold approximately 1.2%. CD8 cells regarded as naive lacked CD45RO, were positively chosen for CCR7, and omitted terminally differentiated effector memory CD45RA+ cells. The CDR3 runs to 15 residues. Per germline, CDR1 SNHLY and CDR2 FYNNEI. With 1 base removed from V and 0 bases from J, the gap between germline ends came to 10 bases. The receptor comes from a man younger than 35 in good health. This rearrangement joins TRBV2 to TRBJ2-7; D call uncertain. The sample taken for sequencing was naive CD8+ T cells sorted from blood. CDR3 residues: CASSEEHPSSYEQYF. CDR3 nucleotide sequence: TGTGCCAGCAGTGAAGAACACCCGAGCTCCTACGAGCAGTACTTC. Together with reference TRBV2 and TRBJ2-7, the CDR3 gives the full variable domain: EPEVTQTPSHQVTQMGQEVILRCVPISNHLYFYWYRQILGQKVEFLVSFYNNEISEKSEIFDDQFSVERPDGSNFTLKIRSTKLEDSAMYFCASSEEHPSSYEQYFGPGTRLTVT.